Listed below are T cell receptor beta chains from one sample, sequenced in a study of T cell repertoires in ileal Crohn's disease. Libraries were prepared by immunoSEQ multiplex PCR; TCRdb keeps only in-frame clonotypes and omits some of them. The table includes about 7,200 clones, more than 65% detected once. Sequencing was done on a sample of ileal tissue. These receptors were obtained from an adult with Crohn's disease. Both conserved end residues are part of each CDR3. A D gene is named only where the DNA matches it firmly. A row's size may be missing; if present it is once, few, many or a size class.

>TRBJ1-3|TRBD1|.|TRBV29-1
TGCAGCGTTTATACAGGGGGCTCTGGAAACACCATATATTTT
CSVYTGGSGNTIYF
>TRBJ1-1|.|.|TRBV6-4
TGTGCCAGCAGTGCGGGAGAAAGCACTGAAGCTTTCTTT
CASSAGESTEAFF
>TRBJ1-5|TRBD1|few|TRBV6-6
TGTGCCAGCAGTTATGAGGGGGCGTGGGGCAATCAGCCCCAGCATTTT
CASSYEGAWGNQPQHF
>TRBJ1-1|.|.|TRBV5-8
TGTGCCAGCAGCTTCGGGAGGCTCCGCGCTGAAGCTTTCTTT
CASSFGRLRAEAFF
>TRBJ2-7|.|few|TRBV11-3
TGTGCCAGCACCGGCCGGGGTGGCTACGAGCAGTACTTC
CASTGRGGYEQYF
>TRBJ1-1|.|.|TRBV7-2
TGTGCCAGCAGCCTAACAGCGGGCCGGAGCACTGAAGCTTTCTTT
CASSLTAGRSTEAFF
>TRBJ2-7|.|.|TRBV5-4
TGTGCCAGCAGCTTGTATCAGAGGGGGGGCTACGAGCAGTACTTC
CASSLYQRGGYEQYF
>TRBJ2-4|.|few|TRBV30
TGTGCCTGGTCCGGGGAAGCCAAAAACATTCAGTACTTC
CAWSGEAKNIQYF
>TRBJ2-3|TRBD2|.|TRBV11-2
TGTGCCAGCAGCTCTCTAGCGGGAATAGGGACAGATACGCAGTATTTT
CASSSLAGIGTDTQYF
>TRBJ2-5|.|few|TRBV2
TGTGCCAGCACTTTGGACTCGGCTATGGAGACCCAGTACTTC
CASTLDSAMETQYF
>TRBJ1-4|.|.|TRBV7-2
TGTGCCAGCAGCTTATGGGATCGGGGGGCAACTAATGAAAAACTGTTTTTT
CASSLWDRGATNEKLFF
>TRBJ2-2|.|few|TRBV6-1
TGTGCCACCTCCCCCGCTAGGGAGCTGTTTTTT
CATSPARELFF
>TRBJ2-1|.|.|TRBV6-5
TGTGCCAGCAGTTACTCAGAGTCTAAGTACGGTGAGCAGTTCTTC
CASSYSESKYGEQFF
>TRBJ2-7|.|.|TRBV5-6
TGTGCCAGCAGCTGGGGGGACGAAAGGCACTACGAGCAGTACTTC
CASSWGDERHYEQYF
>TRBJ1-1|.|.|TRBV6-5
TGTGCCAGCAGTTACGTGGGCGAGCAAGGTGTGGAAGCTTTCTTT
CASSYVGEQGVEAFF
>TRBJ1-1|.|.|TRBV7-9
TGTGCCAGCAGTTTTCTTGGAGGGGCTGAAGCTTTCTTT
CASSFLGGAEAFF